A single sample gave rise to the 26 T cell receptor beta chains below, sequenced in a study of shared clonotypes between healthy human individuals. Here immunoSEQ multiplex PCR was the method, and the copy in TCRdb shows in-frame clones only, minus some. Of about 1.1 million clones listed, roughly 80% are singletons. Sequencing was carried out using memory CD4+ T cells from PBMCs. Subset denoted: CD45RA-negative fraction. These receptor sequences come from a man aged 18 to 35 in good health. Some clones in this sample may be carry-over from other donors' samples.

The genes are TRBV11-3 and TRBJ2-3, with 9 bases lining up with TRBD2. Trimming took 5 bases from V and 3 from J; bases not matched to a gene: 12. In germline, CDR1 is SGHNT, CDR2 YENEEA. This CDR3 spans 17 amino acids. As DNA, the CDR3 is TGTGCCAGCAGCCCGTCGGGGTTAGCGGGAGAAACAGATACGCAGTATTTT. It is translated as CASSPSGLAGETDTQYF.

For the CDR3, the DNA is TGTGCCAGCACTAAATGGGGGGCGAGAAACACCATATATTTT. It is translated as CASTKWGARNTIYF. V and J are TRBV6-4 and TRBJ1-3, with D perhaps TRBD1 (6 bases). Trimming shortened V by 7 bases and J by 5 bases, and 15 bases separated the two germline ends. CDR1 is MRHNA and CDR2 is SNTAGT in the germline V gene. This CDR3 has 14 amino acids.

The chain employs TRBV7-3 and TRBJ1-1, with D hard to call. V gave up 5 bases and J gave up 5 bases, with 9 bases separating them. CDR3 length equals 12 residues. CDR1 and CDR2 (germline): SGHTA, FQGTGA. CDR3 residues: CASSPDGTEAFF. CDR3 bases: TGTGCCAGCAGCCCTGATGGAACTGAAGCTTTCTTT.

V usage is TRBV27 and J usage is TRBJ2-1; tentatively, D is TRBD2 (6 bases). Germline V gene sequence: CDR1 MNHEY, CDR2 SMNVEV (reference sequence). The CDR3 has 12 residues. V dropped 5 bases and J dropped 11 bases, with 13 bases sitting between them. CDR3: CASSTNGGKQFF. CDR3 nucleotide sequence: TGTGCCAGCAGTACAAATGGGGGGAAGCAGTTCTTC.

This chain connects TRBV5-1 to TRBJ1-4; D unresolved. CDR3 length: 19 amino acids. Trimming cost V 6 bases and J 0 bases, with 24 bases left between them. Germline lookup yields CDR1 SGHRS and CDR2 YFSETQ. The DNA for the CDR3 is TGCGCCAGCACCCAAGGACGGCGATCGCAAGGAGCAACTAATGAAAAACTGTTTTTT. Protein: CASTQGRRSQGATNEKLFF.

The rearrangement links TRBV28 to TRBJ2-2, with TRBD2 as a possible D gene (5 bases). V was shortened by 7 bases and J by 4 bases, with 19 bases between the two germline ends. The CDR3 contains 16 residues. Germline-derived CDR1 and CDR2 are MDHEN and SYDVKM. The CDR3 DNA reads as TGTGCCAGCAAACCCAGTAGCGTTCGTGGCACCGGGGAGCTGTTTTTT. Protein product: CASKPSSVRGTGELFF. Variable domain in full (rest from reference TRBV28 and TRBJ2-2): DVKVTQSSRYLVKRTGEKVFLECVQDMDHENMFWYRQDPGLGLRLIYFSYDVKMKEKGDIPEGYSVSREKKERFSLILESASTNQTSMYLCASKPSSVRGTGELFFGEGSRLTVL.

This clone was found once. The CDR3 sequence is CASSRFGLNSYNEQFF. CDR3 nucleotide sequence: TGTGCCAGCAGCCGCTTCGGACTTAACTCCTACAATGAGCAGTTCTTC. The rearrangement joins TRBV7-2 to TRBJ2-1; D is possibly TRBD2 (5 bases). Between the trimmed V and J ends, which lost 5 bases and 0 bases, there was a span of 14 bases. This CDR3 has 16 residues. The germline V gene has CDR1 SGHTA and CDR2 FQGNSA.

The chain couples TRBV2 to TRBJ2-7; D tentatively fits TRBD1 or TRBD2 (5 bases each). The length of the CDR3 is 13 residues. The germline V and J ends were trimmed by 3 bases and 7 bases, with 13 bases remaining between them. CDR1 SNHLY and CDR2 FYNNEI come from the germline V gene. CDR3 sequence reads: CASSDGGAIEQYF. The CDR3 coding sequence is TGTGCCAGCAGTGATGGGGGTGCCATTGAGCAGTACTTC. Combining the CDR3 with reference TRBV2 and TRBJ2-7 gives the whole variable domain EPEVTQTPSHQVTQMGQEVILRCVPISNHLYFYWYRQILGQKVEFLVSFYNNEISEKSEIFDDQFSVERPDGSNFTLKIRSTKLEDSAMYFCASSDGGAIEQYFGPGTRLTVT.

This chain joins TRBV10-1 and TRBJ2-3, with D possibly being TRBD2 (6 bases). Germline lookup yields CDR1 WNHNN and CDR2 SYGVQD (reference sequence). Trimming took 0 bases from V and 4 from J, leaving 17 bases between them. The CDR3 consists of 17 residues. The CDR3 DNA sequence: TGCGCCAGCAGTGAGTCCAGACAACCGGGGAGGCCAGATACGCAGTATTTT. Protein product: CASSESRQPGRPDTQYF.

The chain is built from TRBV15 and TRBJ1-1, with unresolved D. The CDR3 is made up of 13 amino acids. Trimming took off 0 bases at V and 11 bases at J, with 13 bases between the two ends. Germline V CDR1 and CDR2: LNHNV, YYDKDF (reference sequence). CDR3 loop: CATSRDLGDWAFF. The CDR3 region has the DNA TGTGCCACCAGCAGAGATCTCGGGGATTGGGCTTTCTTT.

The V and J genes are TRBV10-1 and TRBJ1-1; D is unclear. V lost 2 bases and J 2 bases, leaving 15 bases between the germline ends. The CDR3 is 16 amino acids. Germline values: CDR1 WNHNN, CDR2 SYGVQD (reference sequence). In nucleotides, the CDR3 is TGCGCCAGCAGTGAGGGCACAGCCGAAACCAACACTGAAGCTTTCTTT. This encodes CASSEGTAETNTEAFF.

The chain links TRBV28 to TRBJ2-3, with a tentative D call TRBD2 (6 bases). V was trimmed by 4 bases and J by 2 bases, leaving 10 bases between them. The CDR3 runs to 14 residues. The germline V gene encodes CDR1 MDHEN and CDR2 SYDVKM. The CDR3 loop is CASSSTRNTDTQYF. The CDR3 nucleotides are TGTGCCAGCAGTTCGACTAGGAACACAGATACGCAGTATTTT.

The chain combines TRBV6-5 with TRBJ2-5; D might be TRBD1 (5 bases). CDR1 is MNHEY and CDR2 is SVGAGI in the germline V gene. This CDR3 is built from 14 residues. V was shortened by 7 bases and J by 2 bases, with 14 bases between the two germline ends. CDR3 in DNA: TGTGCCAGCATCAAAGGGCAGGGTCAAGAGACCCAGTACTTC. This sequence encodes CASIKGQGQETQYF.

This sequence joins TRBV5-1 and TRBJ2-7, with D tentatively TRBD1 or TRBD2 (5 bases each). CDR1 SGHRS and CDR2 YFSETQ come from the germline V gene. V was trimmed by 4 bases and J by 7 bases, leaving 15 bases between them. The CDR3 spans 13 residues. The chain's CDR3 is CASSPHGTEEQYF. In DNA form, the CDR3 reads TGCGCCAGCAGCCCCCATGGGACCGAAGAGCAGTACTTC.

The chain has TRBV28 and TRBJ1-5; no clear D. V was cut by 4 bases and J by 7 bases, with 17 bases left in between. This CDR3 contains 15 residues. CDR1 is MDHEN, CDR2 SYDVKM, per germline. The CDR3 coding sequence is TGTGCCAGCAGTTCCCTAACGGATCTCCGCCAGCCCCAGCATTTT. Translated, it gives CASSSLTDLRQPQHF.

The chain links TRBV11-3 to TRBJ2-2; D ambiguous. The germline V gene has CDR1 SGHNT and CDR2 YENEEA. This CDR3 contains 14 residues. V was pared by 5 bases and J by 1 base, with 8 bases between. CDR3: CASSPGGNTGELFF. The CDR3 coding sequence is TGTGCCAGCAGCCCAGGCGGGAACACCGGGGAGCTGTTTTTT.

This clone was seen a handful of times. This CDR3 is also generated by other DNA sequences in the sample. The chain recombines TRBV5-1 with TRBJ2-3, with 9 bases that match TRBD1. The length of the CDR3 is 14 residues. Germline V gene data show CDR1 as SGHRS and CDR2 as YFSETQ. V dropped 2 bases and J dropped 4; count of bases not matched to a gene: 2. The CDR3 sequence is CASSLQGASDTQYF. The CDR3 DNA reads TGCGCCAGCAGCTTACAGGGGGCGTCAGATACGCAGTATTTT.

The chain is built from TRBV7-2 and TRBJ2-7; tentative D call: TRBD2 (6 bases). The V gene's germline CDR1 is SGHTA and CDR2 FQGNSA. V was clipped by 4 bases and J by 4 bases, with 11 bases between them. The CDR3 runs to 13 residues. CDR3 coding DNA: TGTGCCAGCAGCTCTGGAGGGAGTTACGAGCAGTACTTC. Translation gives CASSSGGSYEQYF.

This rearrangement joins TRBV4-2 to TRBJ1-5, with 9 positions matching TRBD1. Germline V gene sequence: CDR1 LGHNA, CDR2 YNFKEQ. V was pared by 2 bases and J by 1 base, with 3 bases of the junction left unmatched. The CDR3 spans 16 residues. The CDR3 reads CASSQTDRGSNQPQHF. Written as DNA, the CDR3 is TGTGCCAGCAGCCAAACGGACAGGGGCAGCAATCAGCCCCAGCATTTT.

CDR3 residues: CASSLVGTGRGKNIQYF. CDR3 in DNA: TGTGCCAGCAGCTTAGTAGGTACGGGGAGAGGCAAAAACATTCAGTACTTC. The V call is TRBV7-2, the J call TRBJ2-4; TRBD2 is a possible D gene (5 bases). Germline CDR1 reads SGHTA; CDR2 reads FQGNSA. This CDR3 has 17 amino acids. V gave up 1 base and J gave up 3 bases, with 16 bases separating them.

In this sample, this clone turned up once. The chain is built from TRBV4-3 and TRBJ1-4; no firm D call. Looked up from germline, CDR1 is LGHNA and CDR2 is YSLEER. The CDR3 has 17 amino acids. V lost 4 bases, J lost 5 bases, and 20 bases lay in between. The CDR3 DNA sequence: TGCGCCAGCAGCCTTATGCCCCGTGGGAGTTCCAATGAAAAACTGTTTTTT. Its translation: CASSLMPRGSSNEKLFF.

The chain carries TRBV27 and TRBJ1-5; 7 bases align to TRBD1. The germline CDR1 and CDR2 sequences are MNHEY and SMNVEV (reference sequence). The ends lost 6 bases at V and 8 bases at J; junction bases unmatched: 16. This CDR3 spans 16 amino acids. The CDR3 here is CASRRQGGPAVEPQHF. In nucleotides, the CDR3 is TGTGCCAGCAGGCGGCAGGGGGGACCCGCCGTAGAGCCCCAGCATTTT.

The chain uses TRBV27 and TRBJ2-5; D remains ambiguous. Trimming took off 5 bases at V and 4 bases at J, with 20 bases between the two ends. Germline loops: CDR1 MNHEY, CDR2 SMNVEV (reference sequence). CDR3 length equals 16 residues. The CDR3 DNA reads TGTGCCAGCAGTCCGAGTCTGGCGGCTTCGGGAGAGACCCAGTACTTC. Translated, it gives CASSPSLAASGETQYF.

The rearrangement joins TRBV27 to TRBJ1-6; 7 nucleotides agree with TRBD1. After removal of 7 bases from V and 2 bases from J, the junction contained 5 bases not matched to a gene. This CDR3 spans 15 amino acids. CDR1 is MNHEY, CDR2 SMNVEV, per germline (reference sequence). In DNA, the CDR3 is TGTGCCAGCAAACACAGGGGCGCCTATAATTCACCCCTCCACTTT. Its translation is CASKHRGAYNSPLHF.

CDR3 in amino acids: CACSRLAGETQYF. CDR3 nucleotides: TGTGCCTGCAGTCGACTAGCGGGAGAGACCCAGTACTTC. The rearrangement uses TRBV30 and TRBJ2-5; 10 nucleotides agree with TRBD2. Looked up from germline, CDR1 is GTSNPN and CDR2 is SVGIG (reference sequence). This CDR3 is 13 amino acids long. Trimming at V came to 6 bases and at J to 4 bases, leaving 5 bases not matched to a gene.

The chain joins TRBV28 to TRBJ1-1, with 7 bases identical to TRBD1. Germline lookup yields CDR1 MDHEN and CDR2 SYDVKM. Germline trimming cut 3 bases from V and 3 bases from J; bases unmatched to any gene: 7. CDR3 length: 15 residues. Written as DNA, the CDR3 is TGTGCCAGCAGTTTCCCCGGTACAGGGGACACTGAAGCTTTCTTT. This sequence encodes CASSFPGTGDTEAFF.